This T cell receptor beta chain was sequenced during a study of T cell responses to AZD1222 COVID-19 vaccine. Method: immunoSEQ multiplex PCR; TCRdb's copy keeps in-frame clones and lacks some. The sample has about 150,000 clones; less than 90% are singletons. The V gene's germline CDR1 is SGHAT and CDR2 FQNNGV. This CDR3 has 18 residues. The trim removed 2 bases at V and 3 bases at J, leaving 8 bases unmatched. The rearrangement joins TRBV11-2 to TRBJ2-2, with 11 positions matching TRBD1. The TCR comes from an adult in good health. The specimen comprised peripheral blood, sampled on day 0 of MenACWY control vaccination. CDR3 in amino acids: CASSLSLDRGPYTGELFF. CDR3 DNA: TGTGCCAGCAGCTTAAGCTTGGACAGGGGGCCGTACACCGGGGAGCTGTTTTTT.